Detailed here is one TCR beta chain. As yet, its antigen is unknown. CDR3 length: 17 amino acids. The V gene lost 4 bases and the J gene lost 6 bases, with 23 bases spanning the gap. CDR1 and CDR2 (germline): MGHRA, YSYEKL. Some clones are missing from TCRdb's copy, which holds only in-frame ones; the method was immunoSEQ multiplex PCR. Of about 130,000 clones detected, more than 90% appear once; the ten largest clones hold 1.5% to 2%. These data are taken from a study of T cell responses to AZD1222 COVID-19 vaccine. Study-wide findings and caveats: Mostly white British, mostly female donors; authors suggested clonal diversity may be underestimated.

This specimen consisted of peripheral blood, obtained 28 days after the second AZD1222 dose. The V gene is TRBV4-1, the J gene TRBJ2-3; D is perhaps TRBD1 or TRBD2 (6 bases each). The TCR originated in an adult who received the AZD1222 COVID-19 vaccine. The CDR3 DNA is TGCGCCAGCAGCCCTACCTCCCGAGGGGGTGGAGGGGATACGCAGTATTTT. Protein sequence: CASSPTSRGGGGDTQYF.